The 23 T cell receptor beta chains reported below all come from one sample, sequenced in a study of T cells after yellow fever vaccination. Each CDR3 protein is one row after TCRdb ran MiXCR on the 5' RACE reads. In the table there are around 590,000 distinct CDR3 sequences, roughly an eighth of which are singletons. The sample consisted of PBMCs, taken on the day of the yellow fever booster vaccination. All receptors come from a young man who received the YFV17D yellow fever vaccine.

This clonotype has just a few counts. The chain uses TRBV6-1 and TRBJ1-5; D not certain. The germline CDR1 and CDR2 sequences are MNHNS and SASEGT. V was shortened by 5 bases and J by 7 bases, with 18 bases between the two germline ends. The length of the CDR3 is 15 residues. The CDR3 nucleotides read TGTGCCAGCAGTCAAACACCTACAGATTTCCAGCCCCAGCATTTT. Its protein product is CASSQTPTDFQPQHF.

This clonotype was counted a few times. This rearrangement joins TRBV29-1 to TRBJ1-4, with a tentative D call TRBD1 (5 bases). V dropped 4 bases and J dropped 5 bases, with 17 bases sitting between them. The CDR3 loop spans 15 amino acids. The germline V gene has CDR1 SQVTM and CDR2 ANQGSEA. CDR3 amino acids: CSVGSAGGENEKLFF. Here the CDR3 DNA reads TGCAGCGTTGGTTCGGCAGGAGGGGAAAATGAAAAACTGTTTTTT.

This clonotype occurred a few times. The gene calls are TRBV10-3 and TRBJ1-3; no definite D call. Looked up from germline, CDR1 is ENHRY and CDR2 is SYGVKD. Trimming removed 5 bases at V and 0 bases at J, with 5 bases between. The CDR3 extends over 13 amino acids. In DNA form, the CDR3 reads TGTGCCATCAGTTCAAGCTCTGGAAACACCATATATTTT. Its translation is CAISSSSGNTIYF.

The sample holds many counts of this clonotype. The chain couples TRBV5-1 to TRBJ2-5, with D tentatively TRBD1 (6 bases). The CDR3 is 13 amino acids. V shed 3 bases and J shed 2 bases, with 8 bases lying between them. Germline CDR1 is SGHRS and CDR2 is YFSETQ. The chain's CDR3 is CASSSTGQETQYF. CDR3 coding DNA: TGCGCCAGCAGCTCGACAGGACAAGAGACCCAGTACTTC.

This clonotype was recorded a few times. The rearrangement links TRBV4-3 to TRBJ2-3; maybe TRBD1 (5 bases). This CDR3 spans 12 amino acids. CDR1 is LGHNA and CDR2 is YSLEER in the germline V gene. V dropped 3 bases and J dropped 7 bases, with 8 bases sitting between them. CDR3: CASSQTDHTQYF. The CDR3, as DNA: TGCGCCAGCAGCCAGACAGATCATACGCAGTATTTT.

The chain recombines TRBV20-1 with TRBJ2-7; the D is unclear. This CDR3 is 14 amino acids long. Trimming left V 6 bases short and J 3 bases short, with 18 bases between. The germline CDR1 and CDR2 sequences are DFQATT and SNEGSKA (reference sequence). Written as DNA, the CDR3 is TGCAGTGCGAGCCGCACCAAGCCCTTCTACGAGCAGTACTTC. It specifies CSASRTKPFYEQYF.

This chain connects TRBV11-2 to TRBJ2-7; D may be TRBD2 (5 bases). Trimming left V 5 bases short and J 6 bases short, with 14 bases between. This CDR3 comprises 13 residues. Germline V gene lookup returns CDR1 SGHAT and CDR2 FQNNGV. CDR3 DNA sequence: TGTGCCAGCAGCAGTACTAGTTCGGGCGAGCAGTACTTC. Encoded protein: CASSSTSSGEQYF.

There are a few counts of this clonotype. The chain recombines TRBV5-1 with TRBJ2-7, with 13 bases that match TRBD2. Trimming took 0 bases from V and 2 from J; bases not matched to a gene: 5. The CDR3 sequence is 17 residues long. Germline V lookup: CDR1 SGHRS, CDR2 YFSETQ. CDR3 in DNA: TGCGCCAGCAGCTTGGCCTTGGGACTAGCGGGGACCTACGAGCAGTACTTC. Translated: CASSLALGLAGTYEQYF.

This clonotype was counted a few times. DNA of the CDR3: TGTGCCAGCAGCTTAACGGGTAGAAGCTCTGGGGCCAACGTCCTGACTTTC. The encoded protein is CASSLTGRSSGANVLTF. The rearrangement links TRBV7-8 to TRBJ2-6; D not resolved. This CDR3 comprises 17 residues. The V end lost 2 bases, the J end lost 0 bases, and 11 bases lay between the germline ends. The germline V gene has CDR1 SGHVS and CDR2 FQNEAQ. Filled out from reference TRBV7-8 and TRBJ2-6, the complete variable domain reads GAGVSQSPRYKVAKRGQDVALRCDPISGHVSLFWYQQALGQGPEFLTYFQNEAQLDKSGLPSDRFFAERPEGSVSTLKIQRTQQEDSAVYLCASSLTGRSSGANVLTFGAGSRLTVL.

Here the CDR3 DNA reads TGTGCCAGCAGCTTAGATTCCCTAGCGGGAGAGAATTTGGAGACCCAGTACTTC. It yields the protein CASSLDSLAGENLETQYF. The rearrangement links TRBV11-2 to TRBJ2-5; TRBD2 matches 10 bases. Unmatched junction bases numbered 12, after V lost 0 bases and J lost 5 bases. The germline CDR1 and CDR2 sequences are SGHAT and FQNNGV. The CDR3 is made up of 18 amino acids.

A few counts support this clonotype. The V and J genes are TRBV5-6 and TRBJ1-4; D is perhaps TRBD1 (6 bases). The V gene's germline CDR1 is SGHDT and CDR2 YYEEEE. Trimming took 4 bases from V and 8 from J, leaving 15 bases between them. The CDR3 loop spans 14 amino acids. The CDR3 protein is CASSHTGSQEKLFF. The CDR3 DNA reads as TGTGCCAGCAGCCATACAGGGAGTCAAGAAAAACTGTTTTTT.

The V and J genes are TRBV6-2 or TRBV6-3 and TRBJ2-7, with TRBD2 identical over 12 bases. V shed 3 bases and J 3 bases; nucleotides not matched to a gene: 9. CDR1 and CDR2 from the germline V gene are MNHEY and SVGEGT. This CDR3 region has 17 residues. CDR3 sequence: CASSYGLAGGKDYEQYF. The CDR3 nucleotides read TGTGCCAGCAGTTATGGCCTAGCGGGAGGGAAAGACTACGAGCAGTACTTC.

The chain employs TRBV6-1 and TRBJ2-7; perhaps TRBD2 as D (6 bases). The ends were cut back, 6 bases at V and 2 bases at J, with 14 bases in the middle. CDR1 and CDR2 (germline): MNHNS, SASEGT. The CDR3 sequence is 14 residues long. CDR3 loop: CASRPGLRAYEQYF. CDR3 in DNA: TGTGCCAGCAGACCGGGACTTCGAGCCTACGAGCAGTACTTC.

This clonotype has only a few counts. V usage is TRBV18 and J usage is TRBJ2-1; 9 bases align to TRBD2. The J segment lost 10 bases and the V segment lost 2 bases, leaving 12 bases of the junction unmatched. Germline CDR1 reads KGHSH; CDR2 reads LQKENI. This CDR3 contains 16 residues. CDR3 sequence reads: CASSPFSSGTAGEQFF. The CDR3 coding sequence is TGTGCCAGCTCACCATTCTCTAGCGGGACCGCAGGGGAGCAGTTCTTC.

A few counts support this clonotype. The chain links TRBV12-3 or TRBV12-4 to TRBJ2-5; 9 bases agree with TRBD1. V dropped 2 bases and J dropped 5; count of bases not matched to a gene: 9. This CDR3 has 16 residues. CDR3 in DNA: TGTGCCAGCAGTTTATGGGGACAGGGAGGTGTGGAGACCCAGTACTTC. This encodes CASSLWGQGGVETQYF.

This chain links TRBV30 with TRBJ2-2; the match to TRBD1 covers 9 bases. The CDR3 is 16 amino acids. CDR1 is GTSNPN, CDR2 SVGIG, per germline (reference sequence). The ends lost 3 bases at V and 5 bases at J; junction bases unmatched: 10. CDR3 nucleotide sequence: TGTGCCTGGAGCCTACCCGGGACAGGGCCGACCGGGGAGCTGTTTTTT. Encoded protein: CAWSLPGTGPTGELFF.

This clonotype was picked up a small number of times. The chain is built from TRBV23-1 and TRBJ2-3; 9 nucleotides align to TRBD1. TRBV23-1 is annotated as an ORF whose role is uncertain. V shed 6 bases, J shed 2 bases, and the junction held 9 bases outside the gene matches. This CDR3 comprises 16 residues. This CDR3 is CASRRPGQGNTDTQYF. The CDR3 nucleotides are TGCGCCAGCAGACGGCCAGGACAGGGGAACACAGATACGCAGTATTTT.

The chain is built from TRBV7-2 and TRBJ2-5, with no clear D. Germline V gives CDR1 SGHTA, CDR2 FQGNSA. The CDR3 is 14 residues long. V lost 5 bases to trimming and J lost 5 bases, with 15 bases between them. CDR3 nucleotides: TGTGCCAGCAGCCCCCGGCGGTCGAAGGAGACCCAGTACTTC. Amino acid sequence: CASSPRRSKETQYF.

The chain recombines TRBV7-2 with TRBJ2-1, with a weak D call TRBD2 (5 bases). The germline V gene has CDR1 SGHTA and CDR2 FQGNSA. This CDR3 is 15 amino acids long. V was shortened by 1 base and J by 2 bases, with 9 bases between the two germline ends. CDR3 region: CASSLEASPYNEQFF. DNA for the CDR3: TGTGCCAGCAGCTTAGAGGCTAGCCCCTACAATGAGCAGTTCTTC. The variable domain in full, with the rest retrieved from reference TRBV7-2 and TRBJ2-1, is GAGVSQSPSNKVTEKGKDVELRCDPISGHTALYWYRQSLGQGLEFLIYFQGNSAPDKSGLPSDRFSAERTGGSVSTLTIQRTQQEDSAVYLCASSLEASPYNEQFFGPGTRLTVL.

This clonotype appeared many times. The genes are TRBV29-1 and TRBJ2-3, with TRBD2 matching over 13 bases. CDR1 SQVTM and CDR2 ANQGSEA come from the germline V gene. This CDR3 spans 14 amino acids. After removal of 7 bases from V and 6 bases from J, the junction contained 7 bases not matched to a gene. CDR3 sequence: CSAQTSGRSDTQYF. CDR3 nucleotides: TGCAGCGCCCAGACTAGCGGGAGGAGCGATACGCAGTATTTT.

This clonotype was detected ten times or more. The chain uses TRBV11-1 and TRBJ1-1; D unresolved. V was cut by 5 bases and J by 7 bases, with 11 bases left in between. Germline V lookup: CDR1 SGHAT, CDR2 FQDESV (reference sequence). CDR3 length: 12 residues. This CDR3 reads CASSVRLSEAFF. The CDR3 region has the DNA TGTGCCAGCAGCGTACGATTAAGTGAAGCTTTCTTT. The variable domain in full, completed from reference TRBV11-1 and TRBJ1-1, reads EAEVAQSPRYKITEKSQAVAFWCDPISGHATLYWYRQILGQGPELLVQFQDESVVDDSQLPKDRFSAERLKGVDSTLKIQPAELGDSAMYLCASSVRLSEAFFGQGTRLTVV.

In its sample, this clonotype was seen a few times. The chain recombines TRBV20-1 with TRBJ2-7; 7 nucleotides match TRBD2. With V trimmed by 1 base and J by 3 bases, 3 bases remained unmatched. Per germline, CDR1 DFQATT and CDR2 SNEGSKA (reference sequence). The CDR3 contains 13 residues. The CDR3 loop reads CSARARGSYEQYF. CDR3 nucleotides: TGCAGTGCTAGAGCCCGCGGGAGCTACGAGCAGTACTTC.

This clonotype was recorded at least ten times. The V and J genes are TRBV9 and TRBJ2-5; weak D call: TRBD1 (6 bases). The germline V and J ends were trimmed by 2 bases and 4 bases, with 21 bases remaining between them. Germline lookup yields CDR1 SGDLS and CDR2 YYNGEE. This CDR3 spans 17 amino acids. For the CDR3, the DNA is TGTGCCAGCAGCGTTGGACCCGGGACATGGGCCTTAGAGACCCAGTACTTC. Protein: CASSVGPGTWALETQYF.